The 17 T cell receptor beta chains listed next were all sequenced from one sample in a study of T cell repertoires in cytomegalovirus infection. TCRdb analysed the reads with MiXCR anew, one entry per CDR3 protein. Of approximately 550,000 distinct CDR3 sequences listed, more than 15% are singletons. Sequencing was done on a sample of CD8+ T cells from PBMCs. The receptor set was obtained from a human donor in good health (CMV status not recorded). Some clones in this sample may be carry-over from other donors' samples.

This clonotype was counted a few times. This rearrangement joins TRBV14 to TRBJ1-6, with D uncertain. The V gene's germline CDR1 is SGHDN and CDR2 FVKESK. The CDR3 has 13 amino acids. V was trimmed by 5 bases and J by 2 bases, leaving 4 bases between them. CDR3 residues: CASSDAYNSPLHF. The CDR3 DNA follows: TGTGCCAGCAGCGACGCCTATAATTCACCCCTCCACTTT.

This clonotype was recorded at least ten times. The chain combines TRBV29-1 with TRBJ2-6; a possible D gene is TRBD2 (6 bases). This CDR3 spans 18 amino acids. The germline gives CDR1 SQVTM, CDR2 ANQGSEA. V shed 0 bases and J shed 1 base, with 16 bases lying between them. Written as DNA, the CDR3 is TGCAGCGTTGAAGAAAGATTAAGGGGAGGATCTGGGGCCAACGTCCTGACTTTC. Protein product: CSVEERLRGGSGANVLTF.

This sequence joins TRBV7-9 and TRBJ2-5; 8 nucleotides agree with TRBD2. The CDR3 is 14 residues long. Losses at the gene ends were 0 bases for V and 4 bases for J; bases not matched to a gene: 1. In germline, CDR1 is SEHNR, CDR2 FQNEAQ (reference sequence). CDR3 DNA sequence: TGTGCCAGCAGCTTAGCCGGGACTAGAGAGACCCAGTACTTC. It specifies CASSLAGTRETQYF.

A note on this clonotype: A junction end diverges from the germline sequence, so it may reflect a read error. The V and J genes are TRBV7-9 and TRBJ2-7; D remains ambiguous. The CDR3 extends over 14 amino acids. Germline V gene data show CDR1 as SEHNR and CDR2 as FQNEAQ (reference sequence). The CDR3 sequence is CASSSRKNLKEQCF. In DNA, the CDR3 is TGTGCCAGCAGCTCCCGTAAAAACCTAAAAGAACAGTGCTTC.

On this clonotype: This sequence may be a read error, since a much larger clone differs from it by one base. The rearrangement uses TRBV12-3 or TRBV12-4 and TRBJ1-2; no reliable D call. The length of the CDR3 is 13 residues. The CDR3 sequence is CANSSFENYGYTF. The CDR3 DNA reads TGTGCCAACAGTTCCTTTGAAAACTATGGCTACACCTTC.

This clonotype has just a few counts. The gene calls are TRBV3-1 and TRBJ1-1, with unresolved D. V was shortened by 1 base and J by 9 bases, with 9 bases between the two germline ends. The CDR3 extends over 12 amino acids. CDR1 is LGHDT and CDR2 is YNNKEL in the germline V gene (reference sequence). CDR3 residues: CASSQGGVQAFF. The CDR3 bases are TGTGCCAGCAGCCAAGGTGGAGTCCAAGCTTTCTTT. The whole variable domain, filled in from reference TRBV3-1 and TRBJ1-1, reads DTAVSQTPKYLVTQMGNDKSIKCEQNLGHDTMYWYKQDSKKFLKIMFSYNNKELIINETVPNRFSPKSPDKAHLNLHINSLELGDSAVYFCASSQGGVQAFFGQGTRLTVV.

CDR3 amino acids: CASSFGGALADNEQYF. Written as DNA, the CDR3 is TGTGCCAGCAGCTTCGGTGGCGCGCTAGCGGACAATGAGCAGTACTTC. V gene TRBV7-2 combines with J gene TRBJ2-1, with 7 bases that match TRBD2. The better agreement between TRBJ2-7 and the DNA end casts doubt on the J call. The CDR3 spans 16 residues. Germline-derived CDR1 and CDR2 are SGHTA and FQGNSA.

V is TRBV25-1 and J is TRBJ2-3, with a tentative D call TRBD2 (5 bases). The CDR3 covers 15 residues. Germline CDR1 reads MGHDK; CDR2 reads SYGVNS. The V end lost 4 bases, the J end lost 0 bases, and 11 bases lay between the germline ends. The CDR3 protein is CASSGLGGSTDTQYF. The CDR3 DNA reads TGTGCCAGCAGTGGGCTAGGAGGTAGCACAGATACGCAGTATTTT.

As to this clonotype: This clone may be a read error of a much larger clone one base away. The chain is built from TRBV6-1 and TRBJ1-2, with a possible D match to TRBD1 (6 bases). The CDR3 loop spans 16 amino acids. CDR1 is MNHNS, CDR2 SASEGT, per germline. Trimming shortened V by 2 bases and J by 6 bases, and 19 bases separated the two germline ends. This CDR3 is CASSEQRRGRGDGYTF. The CDR3 coding sequence is TGTGCCAGCAGTGAACAAAGACGAGGCAGGGGAGATGGCTACACCTTC.

This chain uses TRBV27 with TRBJ2-3; 11 bases agree with TRBD1. Trimming removed 0 bases from V and 5 bases from J; junction bases left unmatched: 4. The CDR3 consists of 16 residues. Germline V gene data show CDR1 as MNHEY and CDR2 as SMNVEV (reference sequence). The CDR3 bases are TGTGCCAGCAGTTTATCGAGGGGACAGGGGGTAGATACGCAGTATTTT. It codes for CASSLSRGQGVDTQYF.

The chain uses TRBV24-1 and TRBJ1-5; perhaps TRBD1 as D (5 bases). Trimming cost V 6 bases and J 7 bases, with 15 bases left between them. This CDR3 is 14 amino acids long. The V gene's germline CDR1 is KGHDR and CDR2 SFDVKD. The CDR3 loop is CATSQVQEVQPQHF. In nucleotides, the CDR3 is TGTGCCACCAGTCAAGTACAGGAGGTACAGCCCCAGCATTTT.

This clonotype was detected only a few times. The chain is built from TRBV10-3 and TRBJ1-1, with D possibly TRBD1 on 5 matching bases. The V end lost 10 bases, the J end lost 4 bases, and 13 bases lay between the germline ends. The CDR3 has 12 amino acids. The germline CDR1 and CDR2 sequences are ENHRY and SYGVKD. The CDR3, as DNA: TGTGCCACCACCGGGGGGACCACTGAAGCTTTCTTT. Its protein product is CATTGGTTEAFF.

This clonotype has at least ten counts. The chain carries TRBV7-8 and TRBJ2-7; maybe TRBD2 (6 bases). With 1 base removed from V and 2 bases from J, the gap between germline ends came to 12 bases. CDR1 is SGHVS, CDR2 FQNEAQ, per germline. The CDR3 length is 15 residues. In nucleotides, the CDR3 is TGTGCCAGCAGCTTAGTCGGAGGGAACACCTACGAGCAGTACTTC. Amino acid sequence: CASSLVGGNTYEQYF.

The chain employs TRBV6-6 and TRBJ1-3, with 7 bases that match TRBD1. J lost 0 bases, V lost 11 bases, and 10 bases had no gene match. This CDR3 has 15 residues. From germline, CDR1 is MNHNY and CDR2 SVGAGI (reference sequence). The CDR3, as DNA: TGTGCCGCCTTCAGCCGGGACAGCTCTGGAAACACCATATATTTT. Translating gives CAAFSRDSSGNTIYF.

This clonotype showed up just a few times. The CDR3 protein is CATSSPNTEAFF. The CDR3 region has the DNA TGTGCCACCAGTTCCCCTAACACTGAAGCTTTCTTT. This chain connects TRBV24-1 to TRBJ1-1, with no clear D. Germline values: CDR1 KGHDR, CDR2 SFDVKD. Trimming pared 6 bases from V and 2 bases from J, leaving 6 bases between. The CDR3 spans 12 residues.

This rearrangement joins TRBV15 to TRBJ2-7; weak D call: TRBD1 (6 bases). Germline V gene sequence: CDR1 LNHNV, CDR2 YYDKDF (reference sequence). V was shortened by 5 bases and J by 2 bases, with 19 bases between the two germline ends. This CDR3 comprises 16 residues. The CDR3 DNA reads TGTGCCACCAGCGGGAACAGGGCGAACATCACCTACGAGCAGTACTTC. The encoded protein is CATSGNRANITYEQYF.

This clonotype has a count of ten or more. The rearrangement links TRBV14 to TRBJ2-7; the match to TRBD1 covers 10 bases. Germline V gives CDR1 SGHDN, CDR2 FVKESK. The trim removed 0 bases at V and 0 bases at J, leaving 2 bases unmatched. The CDR3 runs to 16 residues. CDR3 DNA: TGTGCCAGCAGCCAAGAACGGACAGGGGGCTCCTACGAGCAGTACTTC. This encodes CASSQERTGGSYEQYF.